This is a list of T cell receptor beta chains from one sample in a study of cytomegalovirus exposure and HLA in healthy donors. Assay used: immunoSEQ multiplex PCR; TCRdb lists only in-frame clones, some missing. This table has around 120,000 clones, just under 85% appearing once. Sequencing was performed on PBMCs. The receptor set was obtained from a boy younger than 10 in good health and CMV-seronegative. The CDR3 runs from the conserved cysteine through the conserved F or W. The order of the fields is CDR3 length, D gene, J gene, clone size, V gene, CDR3 DNA, CDR3 protein. D genes are given only for firm matches. Not all rows give a size; the values are once, few, many and, for expanded clones, a class.

11 | . | TRBJ1-2 | . | TRBV2 | TGTGCCAGCAGCGGGGTACAGGGCTACACCTTC | CASSGVQGYTF
13 | TRBD1 | TRBJ1-2 | . | TRBV5-3 | TGTGCCAGAAGGTTGACAGGGGACTATGGCTACACCTTC | CARRLTGDYGYTF
14 | TRBD1 | TRBJ1-2 | few | TRBV5-3 | TGTGCCAGAAGCTTGGGACAGGGGGACTATGGCTACACCTTC | CARSLGQGDYGYTF
12 | . | TRBJ2-1 | . | TRBV7-9 | TGTTCCAGCAGCTTAATAGTAAATGAGCAGTTCTTC | CSSSLIVNEQFF
20 | TRBD2 | TRBJ2-2 | . | TRBV9 | TGTGCCAGCAGCGTAGTGGGAGGGACTAGCGGGAGTTCGGGCACCGGGGAGCTGTTTTTT | CASSVVGGTSGSSGTGELFF
13 | . | TRBJ2-3 | . | TRBV5-6 | TGTGCCAGCAGCTTGAACCAACTGGATACGCAGTATTTT | CASSLNQLDTQYF
17 | . | TRBJ2-7 | few | TRBV7-8 | TGTGCCAGCAGCTTTGCTTTCAAGCAGGAGGCGGCATACGAGCAGTACTTC | CASSFAFKQEAAYEQYF
14 | TRBD1 | TRBJ1-2 | . | TRBV30 | TGTGCCTGGAGTCCCACAGGGGTGGGCTATGGCTACACCTTC | CAWSPTGVGYGYTF
16 | . | TRBJ2-7 | . | TRBV10-3 | TGTGCCATCAGTGATTCCGAACGGGGGATTTCCTACGAGCAGTACTTC | CAISDSERGISYEQYF
15 | . | TRBJ2-2 | . | TRBV11-1 | TGTGCCAGCAGACACCTTGGAAGACTCACCGGGGAGCTGTTTTTT | CASRHLGRLTGELFF
15 | TRBD1 | TRBJ2-1 | . | TRBV9 | TGTGCCAGCAGCGACCGGGACAGGGGGTACAATGAGCAGTTCTTC | CASSDRDRGYNEQFF
15 | . | TRBJ1-2 | few | TRBV6-6 | TGTGCCAGCAGTTCCCCGGTTGCAGGGCTTGGTGGCTACACCTTC | CASSSPVAGLGGYTF
16 | . | TRBJ1-2 | . | TRBV9 | TGTGCCAGCAGCGGAGTCAACACAGGGTTTCTCATGGGCTACACCTTC | CASSGVNTGFLMGYTF
14 | . | TRBJ1-2 | . | TRBV6-1 | TGTGCCAGCGGAATCGACTTAGGCTATGGTGGCTACACCTTC | CASGIDLGYGGYTF